This T cell receptor beta chain was recorded in a study of blood T cell repertoires in COVID-19. Study in general: There were acute and convalescent COVID-19 samples, and they came from the United States, Italy and Spain. The cDNA or gDNA used as material had been derived from T cells, B-cell-depleted T cells, or PBMCs.

In the authors' workflow: Amplifying reference gene primers gave estimates of nucleated cell counts. The protocol was immunoSEQ multiplex PCR, while the TCRdb copy is restricted to in-frame clones and leaves out a portion. V and J calls and clone size come straight from that table; D and trimming were deduced from the DNA. The sample carries under 300,000 clones, approximately 91% recorded once. Cohort placement rested on clinical history that participants reported themselves. The V and J ends lost 4 bases and 6 bases respectively, with 13 bases between them. The CDR3 is 14 residues long. Germline V gene lookup returns CDR1 SGHKS and CDR2 YYEKEE (reference sequence).

Sequenced input: PBMCs or T cells enriched from blood (not recorded which). The chain has TRBV5-5 and TRBJ1-4; D not certain. The receptor comes from a woman in her thirties or forties with acute COVID-19. CDR3 sequence reads: CASSLDLAYEKLFF. DNA of the CDR3: TGTGCCAGCAGCCTAGACTTGGCGTATGAAAAACTGTTTTTT.